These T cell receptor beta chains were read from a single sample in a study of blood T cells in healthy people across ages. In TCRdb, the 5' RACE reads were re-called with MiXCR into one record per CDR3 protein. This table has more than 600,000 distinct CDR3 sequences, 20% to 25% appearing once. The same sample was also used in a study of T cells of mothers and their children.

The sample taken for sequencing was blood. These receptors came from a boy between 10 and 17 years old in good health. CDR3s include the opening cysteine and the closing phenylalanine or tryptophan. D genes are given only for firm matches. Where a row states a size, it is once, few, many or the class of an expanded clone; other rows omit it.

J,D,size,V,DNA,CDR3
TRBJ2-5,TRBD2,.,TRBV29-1,TGCAGCGTTGAGCTCTCCATGGGACTAGCGGTACAAGGGACCCAGTACTTC,CSVELSMGLAVQGTQYF
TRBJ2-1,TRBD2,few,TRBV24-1,TGTGCCACCAGCGCCTCGAGGTTAGCGGGGGCTCCCGACTCCTACAATGAGCAGTTCTTC,CATSASRLAGAPDSYNEQFF
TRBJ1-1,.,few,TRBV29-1,TGCAGCGTCTTGGAGAACACTGAAGCTTTCTTT,CSVLENTEAFF
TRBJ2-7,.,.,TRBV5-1,TGCGCCAGCAGCTTGGAAGGCTCGGGGGGCCACGAGCAGTACTTC,CASSLEGSGGHEQYF
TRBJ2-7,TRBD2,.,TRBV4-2,TGTGCCAGCAGCTCCCCGACTAGCGGGGCCCACTACGAGCAGTACTTC,CASSSPTSGAHYEQYF
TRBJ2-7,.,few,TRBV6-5,TGTGCCAGCAGTTACCGGGGAGATGCTGGCTACGAGCAGTACTTC,CASSYRGDAGYEQYF
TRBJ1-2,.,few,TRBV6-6,TGTGCCAGCAGCCCAAGTCAGGGCGTCTATGGCTACACCTTC,CASSPSQGVYGYTF
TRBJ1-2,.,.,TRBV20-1,TGCAGTGCTAGCCCCGGGGACTATGGCTACACCTTC,CSASPGDYGYTF
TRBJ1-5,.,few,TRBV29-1,TGCAGCGTTGGTGACAGGTTTAACCAGCCCCAGCATTTT,CSVGDRFNQPQHF
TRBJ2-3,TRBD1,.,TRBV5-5,TGTGCCAGCAGCTTGGGGTCAGGACAGGGGGACACAGATACGCAGTATTTT,CASSLGSGQGDTDTQYF
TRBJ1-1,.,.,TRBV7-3,TGTGCCAGCAGCTTAGGTCGTGGGGTGAACACTGAAGCTTTCTTT,CASSLGRGVNTEAFF
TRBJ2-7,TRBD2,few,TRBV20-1,TGCAGTGCTAGAGAGGCTAGCGGGATCTACGAGCAGTACTTC,CSAREASGIYEQYF
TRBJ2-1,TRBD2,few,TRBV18,TGTGCCAGCCTAGGACTAGCCCCTTACAATGAGCAGTTCTTC,CASLGLAPYNEQFF
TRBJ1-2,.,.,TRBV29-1,TGCAGCGTTCTTCGGGGGGCTTGGAATGGCTACACCTTC,CSVLRGAWNGYTF
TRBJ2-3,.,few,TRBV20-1,TGCAGTGCCGTGCACCCTTCCAGGGGCATGGTGGATACGCAGTATTTT,CSAVHPSRGMVDTQYF
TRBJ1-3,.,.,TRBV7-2,TGTGCCAGCAGCTTCAGGGATGGAAACACCATATATTTT,CASSFRDGNTIYF
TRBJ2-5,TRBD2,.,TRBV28,TGTGCCAGCAGTTTATTGGAGGGACTACAAGAGACCCAGTACTTC,CASSLLEGLQETQYF
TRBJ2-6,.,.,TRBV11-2,TGTGCCAGCAGCTTAGAAGCTCTAGGGCCTGGGGCCAACGTCCTGACTTTC,CASSLEALGPGANVLTF
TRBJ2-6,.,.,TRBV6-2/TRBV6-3,TGTGCCAGCAGCCGGAGGGAGGTTCCCCCTGGGGTCAACGTCCTGACTTTC,CASSRREVPPGVNVLTF
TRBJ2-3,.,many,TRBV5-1,TGTGCCAGCAGTTTGACATCCACAGATACGCAGTATTTT,CASSLTSTDTQYF
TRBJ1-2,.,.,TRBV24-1,TGTGCCACCAGTGATCCTCTCGAGGGGGGCAGCTATGGCTACACCTTC,CATSDPLEGGSYGYTF
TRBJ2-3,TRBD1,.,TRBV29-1,TGCAGCGCAGAAGACAGGGGGAGCACAGATACGCAGTATTTT,CSAEDRGSTDTQYF
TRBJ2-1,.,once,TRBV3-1,TGTGCCAGCAGCCACGGCAGGGAAAAAGACTACAATGAGCAGTTCTTC,CASSHGREKDYNEQFF
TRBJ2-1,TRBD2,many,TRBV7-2,TGTGCCAGCAGCTTAGCGGGACTAGCGAATGAGCAGTTCTTC,CASSLAGLANEQFF
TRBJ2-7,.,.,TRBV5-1,TGCGCCAGCAGCTTGGGGACAGATAACAGCTACGAGCAGTACTTC,CASSLGTDNSYEQYF
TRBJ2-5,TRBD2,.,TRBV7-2,TGTGCCAGCAGCTTAGAAGGGTTAGCGGGAGGGGTAAGGACCCAGTACTTC,CASSLEGLAGGVRTQYF
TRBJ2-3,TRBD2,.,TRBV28,TGTGCCAGCAGTTTAAGGGCGGGAGGGGTAGATACGCAGTATTTT,CASSLRAGGVDTQYF
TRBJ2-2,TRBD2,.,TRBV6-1,TGTGCCAGCAGTACCGGGACTAGCGGGAGGGGCGGCACCGGGGAGCTGTTTTTT,CASSTGTSGRGGTGELFF
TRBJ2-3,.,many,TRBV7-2,TGTGCCAGCAGCAAAAACCCGGGGACAAGCACAGATACGCAGTATTTT,CASSKNPGTSTDTQYF
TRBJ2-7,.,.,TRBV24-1,TGTGCCACCAGTGATTCGGGGCGCAAGCAGTACTTC,CATSDSGRKQYF
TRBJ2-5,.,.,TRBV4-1,TGCGCCAGCAGCCAAGGGGCCGGGAGCCAAGAGACCCAGTACTTC,CASSQGAGSQETQYF
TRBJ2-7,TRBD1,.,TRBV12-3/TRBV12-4,TGTGCCAGCAGTTCTCGGAGGGACAGGGGAAGGCACGAGCAGTACTTC,CASSSRRDRGRHEQYF
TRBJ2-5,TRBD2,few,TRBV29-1,TGCAGCGTTGAGTCTAGCGGGAGTAGGGAGACCCAGTACTTC,CSVESSGSRETQYF
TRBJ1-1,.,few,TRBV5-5,TGTGCCAGCAGCCCGGGGACATCCACTGAAGCTTTCTTT,CASSPGTSTEAFF
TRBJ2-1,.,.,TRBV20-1,TGCAGTGCCCGGCCGGCAGGCGGGAATTACAATGAGCAGTTCTTC,CSARPAGGNYNEQFF
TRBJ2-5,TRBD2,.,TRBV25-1,TGTGCCAGCAGCTTGAGGGAGGGCCCGGGAGAGACCCAGTACTTC,CASSLREGPGETQYF
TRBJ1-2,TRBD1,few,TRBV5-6,TGTGCCAGCAGCTTGACGGGACAGGTCTATGGCTACACCTTC,CASSLTGQVYGYTF
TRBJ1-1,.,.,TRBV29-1,TGCAGCGTTTGGGGGAACACTGAAGCTTTCTTT,CSVWGNTEAFF
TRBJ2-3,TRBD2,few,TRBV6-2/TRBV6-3,TGTGCCAGCAGTTACTCGGGGACTAGCTACACAGATACGCAGTATTTT,CASSYSGTSYTDTQYF
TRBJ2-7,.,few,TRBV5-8,TGTGCCAGCAGCTTGTATGCCGAGCAGTACTTC,CASSLYAEQYF
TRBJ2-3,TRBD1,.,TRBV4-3,TGCGCCAGCAGCCAAGATGAGCTAGGGGGCTCAGATACGCAGTATTTT,CASSQDELGGSDTQYF
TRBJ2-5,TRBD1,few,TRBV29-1,TGCAGCGTTCATACCAGGACAGGGGCAACAGAGACCCAGTACTTC,CSVHTRTGATETQYF
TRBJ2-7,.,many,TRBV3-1,TGTGCCAGCAGCCAGTCGGGCGAGCAGTACTTC,CASSQSGEQYF
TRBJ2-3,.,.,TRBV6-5,TGTGCCAGCAGTTACTCGACAGCGCTGATATCCACAGATACGCAGTATTTT,CASSYSTALISTDTQYF
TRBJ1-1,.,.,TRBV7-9,TGTGCCAGCAGCTTGAACGTGGTGAACACTGAAGCTTTCTTT,CASSLNVVNTEAFF
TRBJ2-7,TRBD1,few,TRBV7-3,TGTGCCAGCAGCTTAGGGACAGGGCCCACCTACGAGCAGTACTTC,CASSLGTGPTYEQYF
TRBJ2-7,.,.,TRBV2,TGTGCAAGCAGATTGGACTCCAACTCCTACGAGCAGTACTTC,CASRLDSNSYEQYF
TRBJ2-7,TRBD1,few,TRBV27,TGTGCCAGCAGTCTCTACAGGGGGCTGGGCTACGAGCAGTACTTC,CASSLYRGLGYEQYF